Following are 18 T cell receptor beta chains from one sample sequenced in a study of shared clonotypes between healthy human individuals. This table comes from immunoSEQ multiplex PCR, and its TCRdb copy is limited to in-frame clones, with some not included. The sample holds approximately 1.1 million clones, more than 75% seen once. The sample taken for sequencing was memory CD4+ T cells from PBMCs. Subset specified: CD45RA-negative fraction. Receptor source: a man aged 18 to 30 in good health. Some clones in this sample may be carry-over from other donors' samples.

The V and J genes are TRBV19 and TRBJ1-5, with D possibly being TRBD1 (5 bases). The V and J ends lost 7 bases and 1 base respectively, with 11 bases between them. The CDR3 spans 14 residues. Germline V CDR1 and CDR2: LNHDA, SQIVND (reference sequence). In nucleotides, the CDR3 is TGTGCCAGTATGAGGGGAGTGAGCAATCAGCCCCAGCATTTT. Translated, it gives CASMRGVSNQPQHF.

The chain employs TRBV7-9 and TRBJ1-1; D ambiguous. V was clipped by 4 bases and J by 3 bases, with 9 bases between them. The CDR3 extends over 13 amino acids. Looked up from germline, CDR1 is SEHNR and CDR2 is FQNEAQ (reference sequence). This CDR3 reads CASSWVGYTEAFF. For the CDR3, the DNA is TGTGCCAGCAGCTGGGTGGGATACACTGAAGCTTTCTTT.

Points on this clone: Other DNA sequences within the sample encode an identical CDR3. The V and J genes are TRBV4-1 and TRBJ2-6; TRBD2 might be the D (6 bases). Per the germline V gene, CDR1 is MGHRA and CDR2 is YSYEKL. This CDR3 has 16 amino acids. Trimming pared 0 bases from V and 2 bases from J, leaving 8 bases between. The CDR3 DNA is TGCGCCAGCAGCCAAGATCGCGGGGCTGGGGCCAACGTCCTGACTTTC. It encodes CASSQDRGAGANVLTF.

The chain employs TRBV7-2 and TRBJ2-4, with 10 nucleotides matching TRBD2. This CDR3 contains 15 residues. J gave up 6 bases and V 3 bases, and 5 bases lay outside the gene matches. The germline V gene encodes CDR1 SGHTA and CDR2 FQGNSA. CDR3 DNA: TGTGCCAGCAGCTTTCTTCGACTAGCGGGAAACATTCAGTACTTC. This gives the protein CASSFLRLAGNIQYF.

V gene TRBV2 combines with J gene TRBJ2-1; 7 nucleotides match TRBD1. The CDR3 length is 16 residues. The germline gives CDR1 SNHLY, CDR2 FYNNEI. J was trimmed by 2 bases and V by 4 bases; bases with no gene match: 8. CDR3 loop: CASSGVRQGPYNEQFF. CDR3 sequence (DNA): TGTGCCAGCAGTGGGGTAAGACAGGGCCCCTACAATGAGCAGTTCTTC.

The CDR3 bases are TGTGCCACCAGCAGAGATCGGGGGAACACTGAAGCTTTCTTT. Protein: CATSRDRGNTEAFF. V and J are TRBV15 and TRBJ1-1; no definite D call. Trimming pared 0 bases from V and 1 base from J, leaving 6 bases between. Germline CDR1 LNHNV, CDR2 YYDKDF (reference sequence). The CDR3 covers 14 residues.

The chain has TRBV7-2 and TRBJ1-4; perhaps TRBD1 as D (6 bases). The germline CDR1 and CDR2 sequences are SGHTA and FQGNSA. The CDR3 length is 15 residues. Trimming left V 1 base short and J 5 bases short, with 11 bases between. CDR3 residues: CASSLGGGTNEKLFF. DNA of the CDR3: TGTGCCAGCAGCTTAGGAGGGGGGACAAATGAAAAACTGTTTTTT.

This clone is a singleton in its sample. The chain couples TRBV30 to TRBJ2-2; TRBD2 aligns across 7 bases. V shed 1 base, J shed 0 bases, and the junction held 5 bases outside the gene matches. The CDR3 is 16 residues long. Germline V gene lookup returns CDR1 GTSNPN and CDR2 SVGIG (reference sequence). CDR3 coding DNA: TGTGCCTGGAGTGCCAATCTAGCGGCGAACACCGGGGAGCTGTTTTTT. This sequence encodes CAWSANLAANTGELFF.

This clone occurred a few times. V usage is TRBV25-1 and J usage is TRBJ1-1, with D maybe TRBD1 (6 bases). The CDR3 loop spans 14 amino acids. Trimming shortened V by 5 bases and J by 1 base, and 11 bases separated the two germline ends. The V gene's germline CDR1 is MGHDK and CDR2 SYGVNS. In DNA form, the CDR3 reads TGTGCCAGCAGTCCTACGGACAGGAACACTGAAGCTTTCTTT. Protein: CASSPTDRNTEAFF. The full variable domain, its missing parts supplied by reference TRBV25-1 and TRBJ1-1, is EADIYQTPRYLVIGTGKKITLECSQTMGHDKMYWYQQDPGMELHLIHYSYGVNSTEKGDLSSESTVSRIRTEHFPLTLESARPSHTSQYLCASSPTDRNTEAFFGQGTRLTVV.

This chain uses TRBV20-1 with TRBJ1-1; tentatively, D is TRBD1 (6 bases). The CDR3 length is 10 residues. The V end was cut by 6 bases, the J end by 8 bases, with 10 bases between. The germline gives CDR1 DFQATT, CDR2 SNEGSKA (reference sequence). This chain's CDR3 is CSAFTGEAFF. CDR3 sequence (DNA): TGCAGTGCCTTTACAGGGGAAGCTTTCTTT.

The chain is built from TRBV28 and TRBJ2-3, with 9 bases lining up with TRBD2. Germline trimming cut 6 bases from V and 6 bases from J; bases unmatched to any gene: 13. CDR3 size: 16 residues. Germline CDR1 reads MDHEN; CDR2 reads SYDVKM. Here the CDR3 reads CASSLSGRFSGDTQYF. The DNA for the CDR3 is TGTGCCAGCAGCCTCAGCGGGAGGTTTAGTGGCGATACGCAGTATTTT. Based on the CDR3 plus reference TRBV28 and TRBJ2-3, the full variable domain is DVKVTQSSRYLVKRTGEKVFLECVQDMDHENMFWYRQDPGLGLRLIYFSYDVKMKEKGDIPEGYSVSREKKERFSLILESASTNQTSMYLCASSLSGRFSGDTQYFGPGTRLTVL.

This rearrangement joins TRBV7-2 to TRBJ2-7; the D gene is possibly TRBD2 (6 bases). V was cut by 0 bases and J by 2 bases, with 14 bases left in between. Germline CDR1 reads SGHTA; CDR2 reads FQGNSA. The CDR3 is made up of 16 amino acids. The CDR3 loop is CASSLAGGGNTYEQYF. The CDR3, as DNA: TGTGCCAGCAGCTTAGCGGGGGGAGGTAATACCTACGAGCAGTACTTC.

The genes are TRBV9 and TRBJ2-2; D not certain. CDR3 size: 14 residues. V was shortened by 0 bases and J by 3 bases, with 6 bases between the two germline ends. CDR1 SGDLS and CDR2 YYNGEE come from the germline V gene. The CDR3 here is CASSVEVHTGELFF. CDR3 sequence (DNA): TGTGCCAGCAGCGTAGAAGTCCACACCGGGGAGCTGTTTTTT. The full variable domain, in which reference TRBV9 and TRBJ2-2 provide the parts outside the CDR3, is DSGVTQTPKHLITATGQRVTLRCSPRSGDLSVYWYQQSLDQGLQFLIQYYNGEERAKGNILERFSAQQFPDLHSELNLSSLELGDSALYFCASSVEVHTGELFFGEGSRLTVL.

V usage is TRBV19 and J usage is TRBJ2-2; D is uncertain. V dropped 10 bases and J dropped 2 bases, with 17 bases sitting between them. There are 15 residues in the CDR3. CDR1 and CDR2 from the germline V gene are LNHDA and SQIVND (reference sequence). The CDR3 loop reads CATSWWATNTGELFF. As DNA, the CDR3 is TGTGCCACCTCCTGGTGGGCAACTAACACCGGGGAGCTGTTTTTT.

The chain uses TRBV6-1 and TRBJ1-2, with D possibly being TRBD1 (5 bases). The CDR3 totals 15 residues. V shed 2 bases and J shed 3 bases, with 13 bases lying between them. Per germline, CDR1 MNHNS and CDR2 SASEGT. The CDR3 nucleotides read TGTGCCAGCAGTGAAACCCAGGGTCCCTACTATGGCTACACCTTC. Translated, it gives CASSETQGPYYGYTF.

CDR3: CASSLGASDAGRELFF. DNA of the CDR3: TGTGCCAGCAGCTTGGGGGCCAGTGATGCGGGCAGGGAGCTGTTTTTT. The genes are TRBV5-6 and TRBJ2-2, with D perhaps matching TRBD2 (5 bases). V was pared by 0 bases and J by 9 bases, with 18 bases between. There are 16 residues in the CDR3. From germline, CDR1 is SGHDT and CDR2 YYEEEE. The complete variable domain, with remaining parts taken from reference TRBV5-6 and TRBJ2-2, reads DAGVTQSPTHLIKTRGQQVTLRCSPKSGHDTVSWYQQALGQGPQFIFQYYEEEERQRGNFPDRFSGHQFPNYSSELNVNALLLGDSALYLCASSLGASDAGRELFFGEGSRLTVL.

As to this clone: Other DNA sequences in this sample translate to the same CDR3. The chain joins TRBV7-3 to TRBJ2-2; D unclear. The length of the CDR3 is 14 residues. The V gene lost 2 bases and the J gene lost 2 bases, with 6 bases spanning the gap. The germline gives CDR1 SGHTA, CDR2 FQGTGA. The CDR3 loop reads CASSLGRNTGELFF. The DNA of the CDR3 is TGTGCCAGCAGCTTAGGTCGTAACACCGGGGAGCTGTTTTTT.

V is TRBV15 and J is TRBJ2-3; TRBD2 agrees at 8 bases. With 3 bases clipped from V and 5 bases from J, the junction kept 10 bases outside the gene matches. In germline, CDR1 is LNHNV, CDR2 YYDKDF (reference sequence). This CDR3 is 16 amino acids long. CDR3 bases: TGTGCCACCAGCAGGGGGACTAGGAGGGGCCGAGATACGCAGTATTTT. Its translation is CATSRGTRRGRDTQYF.